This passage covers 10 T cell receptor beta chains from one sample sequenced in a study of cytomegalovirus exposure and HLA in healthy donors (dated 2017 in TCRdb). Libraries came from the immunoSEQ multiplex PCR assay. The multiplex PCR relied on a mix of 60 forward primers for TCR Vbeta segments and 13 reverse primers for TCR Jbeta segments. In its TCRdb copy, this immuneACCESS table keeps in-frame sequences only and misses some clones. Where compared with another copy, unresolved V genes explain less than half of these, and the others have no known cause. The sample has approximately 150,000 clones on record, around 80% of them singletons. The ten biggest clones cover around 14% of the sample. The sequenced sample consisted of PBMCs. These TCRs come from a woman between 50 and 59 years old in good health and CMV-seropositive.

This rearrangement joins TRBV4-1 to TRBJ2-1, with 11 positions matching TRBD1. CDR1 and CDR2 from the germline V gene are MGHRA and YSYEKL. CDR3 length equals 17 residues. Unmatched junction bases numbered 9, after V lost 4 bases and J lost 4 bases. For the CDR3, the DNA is TGCGCCAGCAGCCCAGAAGTGGGGACAGGGGGGTACAATGAGCAGTTCTTC. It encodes CASSPEVGTGGYNEQFF.

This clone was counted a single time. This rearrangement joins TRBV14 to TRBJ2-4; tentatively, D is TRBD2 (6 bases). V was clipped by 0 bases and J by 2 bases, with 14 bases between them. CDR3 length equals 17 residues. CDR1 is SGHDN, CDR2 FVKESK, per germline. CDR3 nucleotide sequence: TGTGCCAGCAGCCAAGATAGGCGGGGCTCAACCAAAAACATTCAGTACTTC. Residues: CASSQDRRGSTKNIQYF. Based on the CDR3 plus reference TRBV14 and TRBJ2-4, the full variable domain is EAGVTQFPSHSVIEKGQTVTLRCDPISGHDNLYWYRRVMGKEIKFLLHFVKESKQDESGMPNNRFLAERTGGTYSTLKVQPAELEDSGVYFCASSQDRRGSTKNIQYFGAGTRLSVL.

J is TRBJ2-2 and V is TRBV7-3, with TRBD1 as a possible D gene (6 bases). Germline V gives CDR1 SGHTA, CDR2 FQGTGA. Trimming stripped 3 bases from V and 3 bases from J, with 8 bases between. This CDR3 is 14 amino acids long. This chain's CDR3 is CASSFRQDTGELFF. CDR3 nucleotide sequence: TGTGCCAGCAGCTTCCGACAGGACACCGGGGAGCTGTTTTTT.

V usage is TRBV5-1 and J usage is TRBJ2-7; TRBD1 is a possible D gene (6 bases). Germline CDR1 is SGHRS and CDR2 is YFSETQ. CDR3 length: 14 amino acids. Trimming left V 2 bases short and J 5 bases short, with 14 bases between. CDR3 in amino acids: CASSLNTGLNEQYF. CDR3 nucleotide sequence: TGCGCCAGCAGCTTAAATACAGGGTTAAACGAGCAGTACTTC.

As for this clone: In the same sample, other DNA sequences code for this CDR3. The CDR3 DNA follows: TGTGCCAGCAGCTTAGGAGAGAACACTGAAGCTTTCTTT. This gives the protein CASSLGENTEAFF. The chain links TRBV7-9 to TRBJ1-1; D gene ambiguous. In germline, CDR1 is SEHNR, CDR2 FQNEAQ (reference sequence). CDR3 length: 13 amino acids. V lost 1 base and J lost 1, with 4 bases in between.

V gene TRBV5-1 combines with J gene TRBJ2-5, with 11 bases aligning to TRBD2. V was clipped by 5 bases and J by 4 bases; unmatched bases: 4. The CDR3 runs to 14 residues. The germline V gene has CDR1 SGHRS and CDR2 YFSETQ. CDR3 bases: TGCGCCAGCAGTAGCGGGGGGGCCAGAGAGACCCAGTACTTC. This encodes CASSSGGARETQYF.

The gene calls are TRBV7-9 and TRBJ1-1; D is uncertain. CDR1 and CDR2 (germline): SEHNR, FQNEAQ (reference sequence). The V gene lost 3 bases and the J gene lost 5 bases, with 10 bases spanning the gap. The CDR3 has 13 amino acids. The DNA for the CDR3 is TGTGCCAGCAGCTTTGGGTGGGAGACTGAAGCTTTCTTT. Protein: CASSFGWETEAFF.

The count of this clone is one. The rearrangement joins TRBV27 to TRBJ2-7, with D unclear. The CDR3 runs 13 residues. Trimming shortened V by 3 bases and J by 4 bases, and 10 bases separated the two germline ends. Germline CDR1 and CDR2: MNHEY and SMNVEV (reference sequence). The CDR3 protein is CASSFGRLYEQYF. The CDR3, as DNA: TGTGCCAGCAGTTTCGGCAGGCTATACGAGCAGTACTTC.

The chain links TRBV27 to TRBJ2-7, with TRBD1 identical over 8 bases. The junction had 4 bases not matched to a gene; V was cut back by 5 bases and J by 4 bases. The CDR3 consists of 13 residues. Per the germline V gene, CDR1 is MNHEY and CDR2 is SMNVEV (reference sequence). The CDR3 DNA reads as TGTGCCAGCAGTACGACAGGGGCGTACGAGCAGTACTTC. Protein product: CASSTTGAYEQYF.

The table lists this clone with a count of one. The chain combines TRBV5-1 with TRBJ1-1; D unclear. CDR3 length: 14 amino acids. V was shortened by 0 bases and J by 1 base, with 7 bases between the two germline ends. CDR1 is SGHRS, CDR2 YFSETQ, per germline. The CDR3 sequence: CASSLEQTNTEAFF. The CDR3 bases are TGCGCCAGCAGCTTGGAACAAACGAACACTGAAGCTTTCTTT.